Following are 22 T cell receptor beta chains from one sample sequenced in a study of technical replicates of blood from a few donors. Some clones are missing from TCRdb's copy, which holds only in-frame ones; the method was immunoSEQ multiplex PCR. The sample holds 70,000 to 95,000 clones, approximately 97% seen once. Source material: T cells isolated from PBMCs. These receptor sequences come from a human donor in good health.

The V and J genes are TRBV11-2 and TRBJ1-1; D is possibly TRBD1 (6 bases). Germline loops: CDR1 SGHAT, CDR2 FQNNGV. The CDR3 spans 17 residues. The V end lost 0 bases, the J end lost 5 bases, and 19 bases lay between the germline ends. CDR3 DNA sequence: TGTGCCAGCAGCTTAGACAGTCTCGGGGGGGGCCGGACTGAAGCTTTCTTT. It codes for CASSLDSLGGGRTEAFF.

The J gene is TRBJ1-2, the V gene TRBV9, with a weak D call TRBD1 (6 bases). The CDR3 length is 12 residues. With 5 bases removed from V and 7 bases from J, the gap between germline ends came to 12 bases. Germline V lookup: CDR1 SGDLS, CDR2 YYNGEE. CDR3: CASSTGTSGYTF. The DNA for the CDR3 is TGTGCCAGCAGTACAGGGACTAGTGGCTACACCTTC.

This rearrangement joins TRBV30 to TRBJ1-1; TRBD1 might be the D (5 bases). CDR1 and CDR2 from the germline V gene are GTSNPN and SVGIG (reference sequence). Trimming removed 2 bases at V and 1 base at J, with 11 bases between. The CDR3 extends over 14 amino acids. CDR3 region: CAWSIGEGNTEAFF. In DNA, the CDR3 is TGTGCCTGGAGTATAGGGGAGGGGAACACTGAAGCTTTCTTT.

The rearrangement joins TRBV27 to TRBJ2-7, with 8 bases fitting TRBD1. CDR1 and CDR2 (germline): MNHEY, SMNVEV (reference sequence). V was pared by 2 bases and J by 6 bases, with 3 bases of the junction left unmatched. The CDR3 has 13 amino acids. DNA of the CDR3: TGTGCCAGCAGTTTAATACAGGGGGGCGAGCAGTACTTC. Translation gives CASSLIQGGEQYF.

The CDR3 loop reads CASSPTGRETQYF. DNA for the CDR3: TGTGCCAGCAGCCCTACCGGGAGAGAGACCCAGTACTTC. The rearrangement links TRBV11-2 to TRBJ2-5, with D possibly matching TRBD2 (6 bases). V shed 5 bases and J shed 4 bases, with 11 bases lying between them. The length of the CDR3 is 13 residues. Germline V gene data show CDR1 as SGHAT and CDR2 as FQNNGV.

This clone appeared a single time. The gene calls are TRBV12-2 and TRBJ1-2; TRBD1, the D gene given by the table, was not confirmed from the DNA. TRBV12-2 is noted as a pseudogene. This CDR3 is built from 14 residues. The CDR3 loop reads CASRLEGRGHGYTF. CDR3 bases: TGTGCAAGTCGCTTAGAGGGCAGGGGGCATGGCTACACCTTC.

The V call is TRBV9, the J call TRBJ1-3; 10 nucleotides match TRBD1. From germline, CDR1 is SGDLS and CDR2 YYNGEE. With V trimmed by 2 bases and J by 4 bases, 6 bases remained unmatched. The CDR3 extends over 16 amino acids. The CDR3 here is CASSVTGQGFGNTIYF. The CDR3 DNA is TGTGCCAGCAGCGTGACGGGACAGGGGTTCGGAAACACCATATATTTT. The full variable domain, in which reference TRBV9 and TRBJ1-3 provide the parts outside the CDR3, is DSGVTQTPKHLITATGQRVTLRCSPRSGDLSVYWYQQSLDQGLQFLIQYYNGEERAKGNILERFSAQQFPDLHSELNLSSLELGDSALYFCASSVTGQGFGNTIYFGEGSWLTVV.

A remark on this clone: The junction does not match germline at one end; this may be a read error. The chain carries TRBV6-5 and TRBJ1-2; 8 nucleotides agree with TRBD1. This CDR3 region has 15 residues. Germline V gene lookup returns CDR1 MNHEY and CDR2 SVGAGI. The DNA for the CDR3 is TGTGCCAGCAGTCACTCCGGACAGGGAGACTATGGCTACACCTTC. It is translated as CASSHSGQGDYGYTF.

The rearrangement joins TRBV6-1 to TRBJ2-1; 8 bases match TRBD2. Per the germline V gene, CDR1 is MNHNS and CDR2 is SASEGT. This CDR3 has 13 residues. Trimming cost V 6 bases and J 6 bases; bases outside gene matches: 4. The CDR3 loop is CASRTGGGNEQFF. Here the CDR3 DNA reads TGTGCCAGCAGAACGGGAGGGGGCAATGAGCAGTTCTTC.

CDR3 loop: CASSPRGTGLFLNTEAFF. The CDR3, as DNA: TGTGCCAGCAGTCCAAGGGGGACAGGACTATTTTTGAACACTGAAGCTTTCTTT. The gene calls are TRBV27 and TRBJ1-1; 8 bases are a match to TRBD1. Germline V lookup: CDR1 MNHEY, CDR2 SMNVEV (reference sequence). The CDR3 spans 18 residues. The V and J ends lost 5 bases and 0 bases, in that order; junction bases with no gene match: 14.

The chain recombines TRBV19 with TRBJ2-7; 8 bases agree with TRBD2. Germline loops: CDR1 LNHDA, CDR2 SQIVND (reference sequence). CDR3 length: 11 amino acids. V shed 6 bases and J 9 bases; nucleotides not matched to a gene: 4. DNA of the CDR3: TGTGCCAGTAGCTTAGCGGGGAGGCAGTACTTC. It codes for CASSLAGRQYF.

This chain uses TRBV30 with TRBJ1-1; the match to TRBD1 covers 8 bases. The CDR3 runs to 14 residues. Germline V lookup: CDR1 GTSNPN, CDR2 SVGIG (reference sequence). V shed 0 bases, J shed 5 bases, and the junction held 5 bases outside the gene matches. The CDR3 DNA is TGTGCCTGGAGTGTCAGGGGGCGATGGACTGAAGCTTTCTTT. It codes for CAWSVRGRWTEAFF.

J is TRBJ1-2 and V is TRBV7-9; tentatively, D is TRBD1 (6 bases). CDR1 is SEHNR, CDR2 FQNEAQ, per germline (reference sequence). Deletions cut 3 bases from V and 6 bases from J, with 14 bases between. The CDR3 contains 14 residues. CDR3 coding DNA: TGTGCCAGCAGCTTCGCCAGGGGCGCCGATGGCTACACCTTC. This codes for CASSFARGADGYTF.

This clone was seen only once. The V call is TRBV6-5, the J call TRBJ1-5; no reliable D call. V was clipped by 5 bases and J by 0 bases, with 5 bases between them. Germline CDR1 and CDR2: MNHEY and SVGAGI. The CDR3 contains 13 residues. The CDR3 loop is CASSKYSNQPQHF. The DNA for the CDR3 is TGTGCCAGCAGTAAATATAGCAATCAGCCCCAGCATTTT.

The genes are TRBV7-9 and TRBJ2-3; 9 bases are shared with TRBD2. Germline V gives CDR1 SEHNR, CDR2 FQNEAQ (reference sequence). This CDR3 is 15 amino acids long. Trimming cost V 2 bases and J 0 bases; bases outside gene matches: 0. CDR3 protein: CASSLTSGSTDTQYF. CDR3 bases: TGTGCCAGCAGCTTAACTAGCGGGAGCACAGATACGCAGTATTTT. Drawing the rest from reference TRBV7-9 and TRBJ2-3, the complete variable domain is DTGVSQNPRHKITKRGQNVTFRCDPISEHNRLYWYRQTLGQGPEFLTYFQNEAQLEKSRLLSDRFSAERPKGSFSTLEIQRTEQGDSAMYLCASSLTSGSTDTQYFGPGTRLTVL.

The chain is built from TRBV4-2 and TRBJ2-3, with D unresolved. Germline V CDR1 and CDR2: LGHNA, YNFKEQ. Trimming removed 0 bases at V and 2 bases at J, with 6 bases between. The CDR3 is 14 residues long. CDR3 sequence (DNA): TGTGCCAGCAGCCAAGACGCAGTCACAGATACGCAGTATTTT. This codes for CASSQDAVTDTQYF.

The chain is built from TRBV4-2 and TRBJ2-1, with TRBD2 matching 9 bases. The CDR3 covers 18 residues. Germline CDR1 is LGHNA and CDR2 is YNFKEQ. Trimming removed 0 bases from V and 4 bases from J; junction bases left unmatched: 10. The CDR3: CASSQDKRVAGAYNEQFF. The CDR3 DNA follows: TGTGCCAGCAGCCAAGATAAGCGCGTAGCGGGGGCGTACAATGAGCAGTTCTTC.

The chain couples TRBV5-1 to TRBJ2-5, with 8 bases matching TRBD2. The V gene end was trimmed by 3 bases and the J gene end by 4 bases; junction bases not matched to a gene: 14. Germline CDR1 is SGHRS and CDR2 is YFSETQ. The CDR3 runs to 17 residues. The CDR3 DNA sequence: TGCGCCAGCAGCTCGAGGGGGACTAGTTTTGCAGGAGAGACCCAGTACTTC. Amino acid sequence: CASSSRGTSFAGETQYF. The variable domain in full, completed from reference TRBV5-1 and TRBJ2-5, reads KAGVTQTPRYLIKTRGQQVTLSCSPISGHRSVSWYQQTPGQGLQFLFEYFSETQRNKGNFPGRFSGRQFSNSRSEMNVSTLELGDSALYLCASSSRGTSFAGETQYFGPGTRLLVL.

The chain links TRBV11-2 to TRBJ2-7; a weak D match, TRBD1 (6 bases). The ends were cut back, 3 bases at V and 0 bases at J, with 12 bases in the middle. The germline gives CDR1 SGHAT, CDR2 FQNNGV. This CDR3 is 15 amino acids long. In DNA, the CDR3 is TGTGCCAGCAGCTTTCCAGGGGCCAGCTCCTACGAGCAGTACTTC. Translated, it gives CASSFPGASSYEQYF.

The sample holds one count of this clone. The junction departs from germline at one end; a sequencing error may be responsible. The V and J genes are TRBV13 and TRBJ2-7, with 15 bases matching TRBD2. Germline V CDR1 and CDR2: PRHDT, FYEKMQ (reference sequence). The CDR3 contains 18 residues. CDR3 sequence: CASSLGLAGGSVSYEQYF. CDR3 DNA sequence: TGTGCCAGCAGCCTAGGACTAGCGGGAGGGTCGGTTTCCTACGAGCAGTACTTC.

V usage is TRBV5-1 and J usage is TRBJ2-5; tentative D call: TRBD2 (5 bases). The CDR3 is 13 residues long. V lost 0 bases, J lost 3 bases, and 6 bases lay in between. CDR1 is SGHRS, CDR2 YFSETQ, per germline. In nucleotides, the CDR3 is TGCGCCAGCAGCTTGGCGGGGAAAGAGACCCAGTACTTC. It yields the protein CASSLAGKETQYF.

This clone has just one count. The rearrangement uses TRBV5-4 and TRBJ2-7; D gene ambiguous. The V end was cut by 4 bases, the J end by 5 bases, with 16 bases between. The CDR3 length is 14 residues. Germline lookup yields CDR1 SGHNT and CDR2 YYREEE (reference sequence). The CDR3 is CASSLKSLAHEQYF. The CDR3 DNA sequence: TGTGCCAGCAGCCTCAAAAGTTTGGCCCACGAGCAGTACTTC.